Listed here are 4 T cell receptor beta chains from one sample, sequenced in a study of OX40 agonist ivuxolimab in advanced cancers. Sequencing was performed with immunoSEQ multiplex PCR; in TCRdb, only in-frame clones are kept and a portion is missing. The repertoire has tens of thousands of clones, roughly 88% of them found once; the top ten carry over 3%. The source was CD4+ or CD8+ T cells sorted from blood, collected in a trial of the OX40 agonist ivuxolimab. The origin of the receptors is an adult with an advanced solid tumor such as melanoma, head and neck, liver or kidney cancer.

V usage is TRBV5-6 and J usage is TRBJ2-7, with TRBD1 matching over 9 bases. From germline, CDR1 is SGHDT and CDR2 YYEEEE. Trimming removed 2 bases from V and 11 bases from J; junction bases left unmatched: 8. The CDR3 length is 13 residues. The CDR3 DNA reads as TGTGCCAGCAGCTTAGAGAGGGACAGGGAAAAGTACTTC. It encodes CASSLERDREKYF.

The chain links TRBV15 to TRBJ2-7, with D possibly being TRBD1 or TRBD2 (5 bases each). V was clipped by 5 bases and J by 2 bases, with 13 bases between them. This CDR3 spans 14 amino acids. Germline V lookup: CDR1 LNHNV, CDR2 YYDKDF (reference sequence). CDR3 region: CATSRAGTTYEQYF. For the CDR3, the DNA is TGTGCCACCAGCCGGGCAGGGACGACCTACGAGCAGTACTTC.

This clone was detected only once. The chain recombines TRBV15 with TRBJ2-2; D may be TRBD1 (5 bases). The V gene lost 0 bases and the J gene lost 5 bases, with 7 bases spanning the gap. The CDR3 covers 14 residues. CDR1 and CDR2 (germline): LNHNV, YYDKDF (reference sequence). DNA for the CDR3: TGTGCCACCAGCAGAGACAGGGAAACCGGGGAGCTGTTTTTT. It codes for CATSRDRETGELFF. Based on the CDR3 plus reference TRBV15 and TRBJ2-2, the full variable domain is DAMVIQNPRYQVTQFGKPVTLSCSQTLNHNVMYWYQQKSSQAPKLLFHYYDKDFNNEADTPDNFQSRRPNTSFCFLDIRSPGLGDTAMYLCATSRDRETGELFFGEGSRLTVL.

This chain connects TRBV4-2 to TRBJ2-2; 7 positions match TRBD2. CDR3 length equals 17 residues. CDR1 is LGHNA, CDR2 YNFKEQ, per germline. V dropped 4 bases and J dropped 3; count of bases not matched to a gene: 11. The CDR3 here is CASSPSSGDGYTGELFF. As DNA, the CDR3 is TGTGCCAGCAGCCCCTCTAGCGGAGACGGGTACACCGGGGAGCTGTTTTTT.